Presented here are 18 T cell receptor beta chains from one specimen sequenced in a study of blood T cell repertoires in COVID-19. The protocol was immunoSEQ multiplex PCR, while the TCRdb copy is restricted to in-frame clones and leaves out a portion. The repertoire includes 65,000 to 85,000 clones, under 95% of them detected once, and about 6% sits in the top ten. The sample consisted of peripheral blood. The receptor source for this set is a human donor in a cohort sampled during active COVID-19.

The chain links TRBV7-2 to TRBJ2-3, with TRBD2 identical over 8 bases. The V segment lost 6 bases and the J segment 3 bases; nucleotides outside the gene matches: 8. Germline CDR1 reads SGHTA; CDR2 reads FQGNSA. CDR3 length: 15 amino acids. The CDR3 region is CASRAFSGDTDTQYF. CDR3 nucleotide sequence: TGTGCCAGCAGGGCCTTTAGCGGGGATACAGATACGCAGTATTTT.

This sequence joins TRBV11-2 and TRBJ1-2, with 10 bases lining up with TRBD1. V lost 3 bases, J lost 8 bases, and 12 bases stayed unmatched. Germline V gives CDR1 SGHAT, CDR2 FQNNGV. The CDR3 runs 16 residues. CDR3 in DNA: TGTGCCAGCAGCTTCCAATGGGACAGGGGTTTCAGGGGCTACACCTTC. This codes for CASSFQWDRGFRGYTF. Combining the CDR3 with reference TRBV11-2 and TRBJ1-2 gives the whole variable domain EAGVAQSPRYKIIEKRQSVAFWCNPISGHATLYWYQQILGQGPKLLIQFQNNGVVDDSQLPKDRFSAERLKGVDSTLKIQPAKLEDSAVYLCASSFQWDRGFRGYTFGSGTRLTVV.

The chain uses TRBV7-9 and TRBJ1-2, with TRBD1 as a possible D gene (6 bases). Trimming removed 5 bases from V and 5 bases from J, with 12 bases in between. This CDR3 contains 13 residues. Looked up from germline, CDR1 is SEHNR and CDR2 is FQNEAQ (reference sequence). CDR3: CASSTGQNYGYTF. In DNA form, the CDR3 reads TGTGCCAGCAGCACGGGACAAAATTATGGCTACACCTTC. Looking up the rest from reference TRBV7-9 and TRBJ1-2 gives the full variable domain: DTGVSQNPRHKITKRGQNVTFRCDPISEHNRLYWYRQTLGQGPEFLTYFQNEAQLEKSRLLSDRFSAERPKGSFSTLEIQRTEQGDSAMYLCASSTGQNYGYTFGSGTRLTVV.

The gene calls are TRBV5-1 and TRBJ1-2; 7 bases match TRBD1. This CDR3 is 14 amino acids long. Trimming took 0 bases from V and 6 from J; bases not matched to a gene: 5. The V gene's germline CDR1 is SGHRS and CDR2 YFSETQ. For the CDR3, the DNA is TGCGCCAGCAGCTTGGGACAGGGAGAGGATGGCTACACCTTC. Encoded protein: CASSLGQGEDGYTF.

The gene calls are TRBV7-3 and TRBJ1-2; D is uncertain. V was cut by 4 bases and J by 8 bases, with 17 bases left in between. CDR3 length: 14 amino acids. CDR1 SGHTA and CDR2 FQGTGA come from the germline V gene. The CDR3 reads CASSSKRSPSGYTF. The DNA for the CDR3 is TGTGCCAGCAGCTCGAAGCGAAGCCCCTCCGGCTACACCTTC.

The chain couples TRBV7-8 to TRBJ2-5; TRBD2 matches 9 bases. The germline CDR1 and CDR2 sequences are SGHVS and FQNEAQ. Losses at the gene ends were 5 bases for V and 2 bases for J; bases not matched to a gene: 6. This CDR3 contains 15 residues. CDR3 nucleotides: TGTGCCAGCAGCCAACCCGCGGGGGGGCAAGAGACCCAGTACTTC. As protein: CASSQPAGGQETQYF. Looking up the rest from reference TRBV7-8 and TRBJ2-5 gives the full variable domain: GAGVSQSPRYKVAKRGQDVALRCDPISGHVSLFWYQQALGQGPEFLTYFQNEAQLDKSGLPSDRFFAERPEGSVSTLKIQRTQQEDSAVYLCASSQPAGGQETQYFGPGTRLLVL.

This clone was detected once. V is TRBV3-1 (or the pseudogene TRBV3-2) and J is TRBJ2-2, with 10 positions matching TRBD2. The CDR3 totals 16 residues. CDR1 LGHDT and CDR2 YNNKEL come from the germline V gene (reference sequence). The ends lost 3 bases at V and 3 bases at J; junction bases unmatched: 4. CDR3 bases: TGTGCCAGCAGCCACCTAGCGGGGGTTTACACCGGGGAGCTGTTTTTT. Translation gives CASSHLAGVYTGELFF.

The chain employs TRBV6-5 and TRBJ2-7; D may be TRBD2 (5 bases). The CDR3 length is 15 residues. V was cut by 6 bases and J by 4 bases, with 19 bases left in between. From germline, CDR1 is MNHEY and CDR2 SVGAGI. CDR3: CASRKGPPSGYEQYF. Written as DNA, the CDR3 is TGTGCCAGCAGAAAAGGCCCTCCTTCGGGATACGAGCAGTACTTC.

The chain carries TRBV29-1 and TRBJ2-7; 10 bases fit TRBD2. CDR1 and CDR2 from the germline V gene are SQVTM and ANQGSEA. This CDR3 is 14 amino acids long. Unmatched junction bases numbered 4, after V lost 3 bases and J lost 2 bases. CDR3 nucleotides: TGCAGCGTTGATAGCGGGGGGCGAACCTACGAGCAGTACTTC. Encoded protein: CSVDSGGRTYEQYF.

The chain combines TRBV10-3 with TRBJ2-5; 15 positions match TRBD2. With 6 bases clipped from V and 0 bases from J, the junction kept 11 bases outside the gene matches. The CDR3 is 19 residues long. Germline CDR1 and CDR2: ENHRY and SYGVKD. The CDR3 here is CAISSAGTSGGHNQETQYF. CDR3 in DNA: TGTGCCATCAGCTCCGCCGGGACTAGCGGGGGGCATAACCAAGAGACCCAGTACTTC.

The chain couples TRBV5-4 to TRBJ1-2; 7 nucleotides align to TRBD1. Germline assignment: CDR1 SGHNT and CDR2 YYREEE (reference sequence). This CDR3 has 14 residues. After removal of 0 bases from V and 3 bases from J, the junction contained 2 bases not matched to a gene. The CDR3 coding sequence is TGTGCCAGCAGCTTGGGAGACAGGGACTATGGCTACACCTTC. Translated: CASSLGDRDYGYTF.

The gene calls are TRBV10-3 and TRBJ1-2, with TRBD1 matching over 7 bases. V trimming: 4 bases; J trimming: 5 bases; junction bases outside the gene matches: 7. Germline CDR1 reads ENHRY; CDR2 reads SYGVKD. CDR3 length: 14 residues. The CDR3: CAISVEGAAYGYTF. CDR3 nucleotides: TGTGCCATCAGTGTGGAGGGGGCAGCTTATGGCTACACCTTC.

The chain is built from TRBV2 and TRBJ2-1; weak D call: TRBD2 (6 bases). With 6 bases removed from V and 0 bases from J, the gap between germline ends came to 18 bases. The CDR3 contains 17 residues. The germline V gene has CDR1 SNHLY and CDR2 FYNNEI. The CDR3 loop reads CASSPFRDSDSYNEQFF. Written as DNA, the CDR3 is TGTGCCAGCAGCCCCTTTAGGGACTCCGACTCCTACAATGAGCAGTTCTTC.

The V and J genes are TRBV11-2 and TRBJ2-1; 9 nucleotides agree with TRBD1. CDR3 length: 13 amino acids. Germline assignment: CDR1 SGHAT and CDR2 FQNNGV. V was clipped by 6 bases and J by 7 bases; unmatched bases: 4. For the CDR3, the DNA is TGTGCCAGCAGTTGGACAGGGGCGAATGAGCAGTTCTTC. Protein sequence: CASSWTGANEQFF.

CDR3 sequence reads: CASRSAWANNEQFF. The CDR3 DNA reads TGTGCCAGCAGATCCGCTTGGGCTAACAATGAGCAGTTCTTC. The rearrangement links TRBV27 to TRBJ2-1; D gene uncertain. V gave up 6 bases and J gave up 5 bases, with 14 bases separating them. The CDR3 has 14 residues. CDR1 is MNHEY and CDR2 is SMNVEV in the germline V gene (reference sequence).

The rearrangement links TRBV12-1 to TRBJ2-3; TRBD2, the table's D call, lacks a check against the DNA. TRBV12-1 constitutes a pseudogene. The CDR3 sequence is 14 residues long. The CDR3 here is CASSDGTSGDTQYF. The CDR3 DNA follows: TGTGCCAGCAGCGATGGGACTAGTGGTGATACGCAGTATTTT.

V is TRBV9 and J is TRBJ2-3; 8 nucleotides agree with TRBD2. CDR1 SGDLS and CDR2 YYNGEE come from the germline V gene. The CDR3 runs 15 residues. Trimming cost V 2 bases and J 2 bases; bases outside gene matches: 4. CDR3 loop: CASSVTSGYTDTQYF. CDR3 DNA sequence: TGTGCCAGCAGCGTCACTAGCGGATACACAGATACGCAGTATTTT.

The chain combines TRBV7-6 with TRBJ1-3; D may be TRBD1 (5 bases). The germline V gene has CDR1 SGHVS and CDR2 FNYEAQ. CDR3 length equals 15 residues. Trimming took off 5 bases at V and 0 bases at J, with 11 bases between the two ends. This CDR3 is CASSLTANSGNTIYF. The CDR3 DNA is TGTGCCAGCAGCCTGACAGCCAACTCTGGAAACACCATATATTTT.